Listed here are 2 T cell receptor beta chains from one sample, sequenced in a study of blood T cell repertoires in COVID-19. Method: immunoSEQ multiplex PCR; TCRdb's copy keeps in-frame clones and lacks some. The sample carries roughly 100,000 clones, roughly 83% recorded once. What was sequenced was peripheral blood. All receptors derive from a human donor in a cohort sampled during active COVID-19.

The V and J genes are TRBV19 and TRBJ1-4, with 8 nucleotides matching TRBD1. J lost 8 bases, V lost 7 bases, and 6 bases had no gene match. Germline V gene sequence: CDR1 LNHDA, CDR2 SQIVND (reference sequence). This CDR3 is built from 13 residues. The DNA for the CDR3 is TGTGCCAGTAAGAGGACAGGGATCGAAAAACTGTTTTTT. Residues: CASKRTGIEKLFF. Supplemented by reference TRBV19 and TRBJ1-4, the full variable domain reads DGGITQSPKYLFRKEGQNVTLSCEQNLNHDAMYWYRQDPGQGLRLIYYSQIVNDFQKGDIAEGYSVSREKKESFPLTVTSAQKNPTAFYLCASKRTGIEKLFFGSGTQLSVL.

This clone was observed a single time. CDR3 bases: TGTGCCAGCAGTTCGACTATGGGGACCCAGTACTTC. Translating it yields CASSSTMGTQYF. This chain uses TRBV12-3 or TRBV12-4 with TRBJ2-5; D is possibly TRBD2 (5 bases). The CDR3 loop spans 12 amino acids. Trimming removed 4 bases at V and 7 bases at J, with 10 bases between.